This record looks at one T cell receptor (beta chain) sequence and its context. The target antigen is unknown. At one boundary the junction diverges from the germline segment, which might be a read error. This entry is derived from a study of STAT5B mutations in CD4+ large granular lymphocyte leukemia. Study-wide results and limits: Higher CD4+ than CD8+ T-LGLL clonality might reflect small sample size.

This CDR3 comprises 15 residues. Germline V gene data show CDR1 as SSHAT and CDR2 as FNYEAQ (reference sequence). Profiling relied on immunoSEQ multiplex PCR, and the TCRdb table lists in-frame clones only, not all of them. The table includes roughly 29,000 clones, over 70% detected once. The sequence came from a human donor in good health. The material sequenced was CD4+ T cells from blood buffy coats. This chain links TRBV7-7 with TRBJ2-2, with TRBD1 matching 8 bases. The CDR3 sequence: CASSTGGRYTGELFF. CDR3 in DNA: TGTGCTAGCAGCACAGGGGGTCGGTACACCGGGGAGCTGTTTTTT. The full variable domain, rest sourced from reference TRBV7-7 and TRBJ2-2, is GAGVSQSPRYKVTKRGQDVTLRCDPISSHATLYWYQQALGQGPEFLTYFNYEAQPDKSGLPSDRFSAERPEGSISTLTIQRTEQRDSAMYRCASSTGGRYTGELFFGEGSRLTVL.